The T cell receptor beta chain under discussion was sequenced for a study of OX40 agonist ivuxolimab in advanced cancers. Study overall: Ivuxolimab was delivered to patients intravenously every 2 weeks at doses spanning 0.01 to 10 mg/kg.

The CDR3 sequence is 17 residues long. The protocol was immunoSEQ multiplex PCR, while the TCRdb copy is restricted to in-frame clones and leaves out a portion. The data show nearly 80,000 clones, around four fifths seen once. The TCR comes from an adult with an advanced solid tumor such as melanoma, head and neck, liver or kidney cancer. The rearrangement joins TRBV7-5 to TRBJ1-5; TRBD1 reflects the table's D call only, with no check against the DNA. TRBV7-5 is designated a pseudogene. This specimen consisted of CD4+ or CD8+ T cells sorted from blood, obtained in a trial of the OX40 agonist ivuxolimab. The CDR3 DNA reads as TGTGTCAGAAGCTTAGTTGGGACAGTCTATAGCAATCAGCCCCAGCATTTT. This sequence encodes CVRSLVGTVYSNQPQHF.